A selection of T cell receptor beta chains follows, all from one sample in a study of beta chain features in type 1 diabetes. Only in-frame clones appear in the TCRdb table, and some are missing; sequencing was by immunoSEQ multiplex PCR. The repertoire holds around 56,000 clones, with around 53% as singletons. The sequenced sample consisted of Tregs from blood. These receptors all stem from a woman in her 40s with type 1 diabetes. CDR3s include the opening cysteine and the closing phenylalanine or tryptophan. A D gene is named only where the DNA matches it firmly. Size is stated for part of the rows, as once, few or many counts, or as a class when the clone is expanded.

D	V	J	size	CDR3	DNA
-	TRBV9	TRBJ2-1	-	CASSPTINEQFF	TGTGCCAGCAGTCCAACAATCAATGAGCAGTTCTTC
TRBD2	TRBV27	TRBJ2-7	-	CASSFLRGRLADYEQYF	TGTGCCAGCAGTTTCCTTAGAGGGAGACTAGCGGACTACGAGCAGTACTTC
TRBD1	TRBV9	TRBJ1-1	-	CASSATGMRFTEAFF	TGTGCCAGCAGCGCGACAGGGATGAGGTTCACTGAAGCTTTCTTT
TRBD2	TRBV11-2	TRBJ2-7	few	CASSPRGTSGILAEQYF	TGTGCCAGCAGCCCCCGGGGGACTAGCGGGATCCTCGCCGAGCAGTACTTC
TRBD1	TRBV5-1	TRBJ2-1	few	CASSWTGATEQFF	TGCGCCAGCAGCTGGACAGGGGCTACTGAGCAGTTCTTC
TRBD1	TRBV18	TRBJ1-3	-	CASSPPGQAAGNTIYF	TGTGCCAGCTCACCACCGGGACAGGCTGCTGGAAACACCATATATTTT
TRBD1	TRBV5-1	TRBJ2-3	-	CASSPGTGATDTQYF	TGCGCCAGCAGCCCAGGGACAGGAGCCACAGATACGCAGTATTTT
-	TRBV18	TRBJ1-5	-	CASSPWTAPDSNQPQHF	TGTGCCAGCTCACCCTGGACAGCTCCCGATAGCAATCAGCCCCAGCATTTT
TRBD2	TRBV9	TRBJ2-3	few	CASSTPLGGGTDTQYF	TGTGCCAGCAGCACACCCCTGGGCGGGGGGACAGATACGCAGTATTTT
-	TRBV4-2	TRBJ1-5	-	CASSSLRLQPQHF	TGTGCCAGCAGCTCTCTCAGACTTCAGCCCCAGCATTTT
-	TRBV18	TRBJ2-7	-	CASSPGPTYEQYF	TGTGCCAGCTCCCCGGGTCCGACCTACGAGCAGTACTTC
-	TRBV6-5	TRBJ1-1	few	CASSYPLMNTEAFF	TGTGCCAGCAGTTACCCACTCATGAACACTGAAGCTTTCTTT
-	TRBV9	TRBJ1-2	once	CASSPRLTYGYTF	TGTGCCAGCAGCCCCAGGCTTACCTATGGCTACACCTTC
TRBD1	TRBV5-1	TRBJ2-1	-	CASSGTGGIYNEQFF	TGCGCCAGCAGCGGGACAGGGGGTATTTACAATGAGCAGTTCTTC
-	TRBV6-1	TRBJ1-1	-	CASNRVGNTEAFF	TGTGCCAGCAATCGGGTAGGGAACACTGAAGCTTTCTTT
-	TRBV10-3	TRBJ2-7	few	CAISDQGKSDEQYF	TGTGCCATCAGTGATCAGGGGAAGTCGGACGAGCAGTACTTC
-	TRBV6-6	TRBJ2-2	few	CASSYVGGANTGELFF	TGTGCCAGCAGTTACGTCGGCGGAGCGAACACCGGGGAGCTGTTTTTT
TRBD2	TRBV9	TRBJ2-5	-	CASSVSGSVETQYF	TGTGCCAGCAGCGTAAGCGGGAGCGTAGAGACCCAGTACTTC
TRBD1	TRBV18	TRBJ1-1	-	CASSLAGTANTEAFF	TGTGCCAGCTCACTCGCCGGGACAGCGAACACTGAAGCTTTCTTT
-	TRBV29-1	TRBJ1-3	-	CSVSKSSGNTIYF	TGCAGCGTTTCAAAGAGCTCTGGAAACACCATATATTTT
-	TRBV6-5	TRBJ1-2	-	CASSLTGSANYGYTF	TGTGCCAGCAGCCTGACAGGCTCAGCTAACTATGGCTACACCTTC
TRBD1	TRBV7-9	TRBJ1-2	-	CASSFVSRTGHYGYTF	TGTGCCAGCAGCTTTGTTTCCCGGACAGGACACTATGGCTACACCTTC
TRBD1	TRBV29-1	TRBJ1-5	-	CSVVTGGAGQPQHF	TGCAGCGTCGTGACAGGGGGCGCAGGGCAGCCCCAGCATTTT
-	TRBV6-5	TRBJ2-7	-	CASSYGGRGYEQYF	TGTGCCAGCAGTTACGGCGGCAGGGGCTACGAGCAGTACTTC
-	TRBV2	TRBJ1-2	once	CASSPVRVGYTF	TGTGCCAGCAGTCCAGTCAGGGTCGGCTACACCTTC
-	TRBV4-2	TRBJ1-2	-	CASSQAGSYGYTF	TGTGCCAGCAGCCAAGCAGGGTCCTATGGCTACACCTTC
-	TRBV7-2	TRBJ1-2	once	CASSLQGTNYGYTF	TGTGCCAGCAGCTTACAGGGGACCAATTATGGCTACACCTTC
TRBD1	TRBV7-2	TRBJ2-2	-	CASSRRQGATGELFF	TGTGCCAGCAGCCGAAGACAGGGAGCAACCGGGGAGCTGTTTTTT
-	TRBV6-5	TRBJ2-3	-	CASSYGGSVDTQYF	TGTGCCAGCAGTTACGGGGGGAGTGTAGATACGCAGTATTTT
TRBD1	TRBV28	TRBJ2-2	-	CASLGQGRNTGELFF	TGTGCCAGTCTGGGACAGGGGAGAAACACCGGGGAGCTGTTTTTT
TRBD1	TRBV7-9	TRBJ1-1	once	CASSPQGQLTYGSTEAFF	TGTGCCAGCAGCCCCCAGGGACAGCTAACTTACGGGAGCACTGAAGCTTTCTTT
-	TRBV30	TRBJ1-2	-	CAWSRSQYTF	TGTGCCTGGAGTAGGAGTCAGTACACCTTC
TRBD2	TRBV19	TRBJ2-1	-	CASTFSGGAANEQFF	TGTGCCAGTACCTTTAGCGGGGGGGCCGCCAATGAGCAGTTCTTC
TRBD2	TRBV27	TRBJ2-7	few	CASSFSTSGSYEQYF	TGTGCCAGCAGTTTCAGCACTAGCGGGTCCTACGAGCAGTACTTC
-	TRBV6-1	TRBJ1-1	once	CANSQVVGGTEAFF	TGTGCCAACTCCCAGGTCGTGGGAGGCACTGAAGCTTTCTTT
TRBD2	TRBV5-1	TRBJ2-1	-	CASSLELAGGLSNEQFF	TGCGCCAGCAGCTTGGAGCTAGCGGGAGGGCTGAGCAATGAGCAGTTCTTC
-	TRBV7-2	TRBJ2-5	-	CASSSTSLETQYF	TGTGCCAGCAGCTCCACTAGCTTAGAGACCCAGTACTTC
-	TRBV7-2	TRBJ1-5	-	CASSPGGGNQPQHF	TGTGCCAGCAGCCCTGGGGGGGGCAATCAGCCCCAGCATTTT
TRBD2	TRBV28	TRBJ2-1	-	CAGSDLAGGSSEQFF	TGTGCCGGCAGTGATCTAGCGGGAGGGTCCTCTGAGCAGTTCTTC
TRBD1	TRBV7-3	TRBJ2-5	once	CASSPRQGGETQYF	TGTGCCAGCAGCCCACGACAGGGTGGAGAGACCCAGTACTTC
-	TRBV28	TRBJ1-2	-	CASSFGGVSYGYTF	TGTGCCAGCAGTTTCGGGGGAGTTTCTTATGGCTACACCTTC
TRBD1	TRBV2	TRBJ1-5	-	CASSVDRDNQPQHF	TGTGCCAGCAGTGTGGACAGGGACAATCAGCCCCAGCATTTT
TRBD2	TRBV29-1	TRBJ2-7	few	CSVSLAGGDEQYF	TGCAGCGTATCACTAGCGGGAGGTGACGAGCAGTACTTC
-	TRBV7-6	TRBJ1-4	few	CASSLQTVLNEKLFF	TGTGCCAGCAGCTTACAAACAGTCCTAAATGAAAAACTGTTTTTT
-	TRBV10-3	TRBJ2-3	once	CAISESKAGGLDTQYF	TGTGCCATCAGTGAGTCGAAGGCCGGGGGGCTTGATACGCAGTATTTT
-	TRBV4-1	TRBJ2-1	-	CASSQDDWSSYNEQFF	TGCGCCAGCAGCCAAGACGACTGGTCCTCCTACAATGAGCAGTTCTTC
-	TRBV28	TRBJ1-2	few	CASSPPFRGDGYTF	TGTGCCAGCAGCCCCCCCTTCCGGGGGGATGGCTACACCTTC
-	TRBV7-3	TRBJ2-1	-	CASSLMAVTTDGEQFF	TGTGCCAGCAGCTTAATGGCCGTCACTACCGACGGCGAGCAGTTCTTC